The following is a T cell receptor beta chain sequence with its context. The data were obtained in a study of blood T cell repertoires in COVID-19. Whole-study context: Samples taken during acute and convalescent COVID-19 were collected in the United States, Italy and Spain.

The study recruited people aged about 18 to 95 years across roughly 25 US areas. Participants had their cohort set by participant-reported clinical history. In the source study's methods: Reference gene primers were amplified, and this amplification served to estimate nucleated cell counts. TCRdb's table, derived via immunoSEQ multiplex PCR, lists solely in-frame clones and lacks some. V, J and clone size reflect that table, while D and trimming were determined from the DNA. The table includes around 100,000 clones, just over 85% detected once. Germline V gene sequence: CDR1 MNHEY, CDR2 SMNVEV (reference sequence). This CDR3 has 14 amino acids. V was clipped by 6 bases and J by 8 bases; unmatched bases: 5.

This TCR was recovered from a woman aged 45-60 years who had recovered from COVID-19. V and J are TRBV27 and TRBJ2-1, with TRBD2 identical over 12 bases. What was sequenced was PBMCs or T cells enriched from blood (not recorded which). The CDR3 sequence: CASRLAGGYDEQFF. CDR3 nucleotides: TGTGCCAGCAGGCTAGCGGGGGGGTATGATGAGCAGTTCTTC.